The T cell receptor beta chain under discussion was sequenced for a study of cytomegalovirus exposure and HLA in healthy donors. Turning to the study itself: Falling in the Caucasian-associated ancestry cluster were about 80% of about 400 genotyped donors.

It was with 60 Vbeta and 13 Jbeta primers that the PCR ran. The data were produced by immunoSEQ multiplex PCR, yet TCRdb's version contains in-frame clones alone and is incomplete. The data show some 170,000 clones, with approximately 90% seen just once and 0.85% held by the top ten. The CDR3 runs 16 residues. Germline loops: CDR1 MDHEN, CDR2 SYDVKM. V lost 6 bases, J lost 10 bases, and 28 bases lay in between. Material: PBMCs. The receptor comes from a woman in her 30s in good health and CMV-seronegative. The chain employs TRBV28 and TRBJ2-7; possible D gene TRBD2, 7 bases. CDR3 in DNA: TGTGCCAGCAGGGGGGAGGGGGTTCCCAGCCCCCTTCTACAGTACTTC. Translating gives CASRGEGVPSPLLQYF. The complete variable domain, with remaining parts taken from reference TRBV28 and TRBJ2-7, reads DVKVTQSSRYLVKRTGEKVFLECVQDMDHENMFWYRQDPGLGLRLIYFSYDVKMKEKGDIPEGYSVSREKKERFSLILESASTNQTSMYLCASRGEGVPSPLLQYFGPGTRLTVT.